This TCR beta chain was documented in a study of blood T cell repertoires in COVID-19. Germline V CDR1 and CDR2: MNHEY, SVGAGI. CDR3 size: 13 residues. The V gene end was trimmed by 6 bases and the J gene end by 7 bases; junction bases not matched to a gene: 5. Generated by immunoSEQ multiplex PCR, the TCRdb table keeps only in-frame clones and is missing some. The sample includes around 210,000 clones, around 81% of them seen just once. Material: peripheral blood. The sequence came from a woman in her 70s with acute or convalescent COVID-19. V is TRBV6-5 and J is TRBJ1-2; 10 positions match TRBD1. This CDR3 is CASSTTGGGGYTF. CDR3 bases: TGTGCCAGCAGCACGACAGGGGGCGGTGGCTACACCTTC.